These T cell receptor beta chains were read from a single sample in a study of Tregs in tolerant kidney transplant recipients. Some clones are missing from TCRdb's copy, which holds only in-frame ones; the method was immunoSEQ multiplex PCR. The table records around 50,000 clones, around 88% of them present only once. The specimen was CD4+ T cells from blood. All receptors derive from a human donor in good health. Both conserved end residues are part of each CDR3. Fields, in order: D gene, clone size, J gene, V gene, CDR3 protein, CDR3 DNA. A D gene is named only where the DNA matches it firmly. The size entry is marked missing in some rows and otherwise reads once, few, many or a size class.

-	once	TRBJ2-7	TRBV2	CASSLSYEQYF	TGTGCCAGCAGTCTATCATACGAGCAGTACTTC
-	-	TRBJ1-2	TRBV30	CAWSVTYGYTF	TGTGCCTGGAGTGTAACGTATGGCTACACCTTC
TRBD1	-	TRBJ2-7	TRBV11-3	CASSVNRGLGEQYF	TGTGCCAGCAGCGTGAACAGGGGGCTCGGAGAGCAGTACTTC
-	-	TRBJ2-3	TRBV7-2	CASSLGGPADTQYF	TGTGCCAGCAGTTTGGGGGGTCCCGCAGATACGCAGTATTTT
-	-	TRBJ2-2	TRBV18	CASSPRSDVGELFF	TGTGCCAGCTCTCCAAGGTCCGACGTCGGGGAGCTGTTTTTT
TRBD2	-	TRBJ2-5	TRBV9	CASSVGAGRGTQYF	TGTGCCAGCAGCGTAGGAGCGGGGAGGGGGACCCAGTACTTC
-	-	TRBJ2-1	TRBV11-1	CASSARGSYNEQFF	TGTGCCAGCAGCGCCCGGGGGTCCTACAATGAGCAGTTCTTC
-	once	TRBJ1-2	TRBV6-5	CASSYTWRTASYGYTF	TGTGCCAGCAGTTACACGTGGCGTACAGCATCCTATGGCTACACCTTC
-	-	TRBJ1-2	TRBV27	CASKRATGGIKNYGYTF	TGTGCCAGCAAGAGGGCAACAGGCGGAATAAAAAACTATGGCTACACCTTC
-	-	TRBJ2-1	TRBV27	CASSLLDYFNDNEQFF	TGTGCCAGCAGTTTGTTGGACTATTTCAATGACAATGAGCAGTTCTTC
-	few	TRBJ1-2	TRBV19	CASSFAVYGYTF	TGTGCCAGTAGTTTCGCAGTCTATGGCTACACCTTC
TRBD1	-	TRBJ1-4	TRBV19	CASSHWDSNEKLFF	TGTGCCAGTAGCCATTGGGACAGTAATGAAAAACTGTTTTTT
-	-	TRBJ2-3	TRBV2	CASSEAFRRGRADTQYF	TGTGCCAGCAGTGAAGCATTTAGGAGGGGTCGGGCAGATACGCAGTATTTT